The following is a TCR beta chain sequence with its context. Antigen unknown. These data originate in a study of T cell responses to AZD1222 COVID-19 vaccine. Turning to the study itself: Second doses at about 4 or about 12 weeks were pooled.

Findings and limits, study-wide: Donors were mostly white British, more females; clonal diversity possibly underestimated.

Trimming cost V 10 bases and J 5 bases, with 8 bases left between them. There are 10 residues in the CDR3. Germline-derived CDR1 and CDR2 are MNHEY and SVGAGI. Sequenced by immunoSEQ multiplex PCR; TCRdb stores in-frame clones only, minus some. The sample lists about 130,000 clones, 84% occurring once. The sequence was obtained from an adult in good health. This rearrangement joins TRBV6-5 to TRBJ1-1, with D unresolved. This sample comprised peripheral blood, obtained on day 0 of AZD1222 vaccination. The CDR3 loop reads CATGRTEAFF. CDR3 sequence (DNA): TGTGCCACCGGGAGGACTGAAGCTTTCTTT.